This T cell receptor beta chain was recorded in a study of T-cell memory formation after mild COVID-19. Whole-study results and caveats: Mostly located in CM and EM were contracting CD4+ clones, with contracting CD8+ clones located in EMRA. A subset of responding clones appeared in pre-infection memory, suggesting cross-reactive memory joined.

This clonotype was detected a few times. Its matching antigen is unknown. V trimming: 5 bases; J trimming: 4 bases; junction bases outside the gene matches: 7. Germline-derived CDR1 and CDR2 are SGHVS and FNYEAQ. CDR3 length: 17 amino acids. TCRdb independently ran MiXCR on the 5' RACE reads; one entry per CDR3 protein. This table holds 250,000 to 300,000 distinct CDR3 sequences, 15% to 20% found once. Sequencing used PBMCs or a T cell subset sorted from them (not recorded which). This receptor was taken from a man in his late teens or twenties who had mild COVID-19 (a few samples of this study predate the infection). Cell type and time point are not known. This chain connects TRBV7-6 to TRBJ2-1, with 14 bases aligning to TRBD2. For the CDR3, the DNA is TGTGCCAGCAGCCCCCGACTAGCGGGGGGGTTATACAATGAGCAGTTCTTC. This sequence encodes CASSPRLAGGLYNEQFF.